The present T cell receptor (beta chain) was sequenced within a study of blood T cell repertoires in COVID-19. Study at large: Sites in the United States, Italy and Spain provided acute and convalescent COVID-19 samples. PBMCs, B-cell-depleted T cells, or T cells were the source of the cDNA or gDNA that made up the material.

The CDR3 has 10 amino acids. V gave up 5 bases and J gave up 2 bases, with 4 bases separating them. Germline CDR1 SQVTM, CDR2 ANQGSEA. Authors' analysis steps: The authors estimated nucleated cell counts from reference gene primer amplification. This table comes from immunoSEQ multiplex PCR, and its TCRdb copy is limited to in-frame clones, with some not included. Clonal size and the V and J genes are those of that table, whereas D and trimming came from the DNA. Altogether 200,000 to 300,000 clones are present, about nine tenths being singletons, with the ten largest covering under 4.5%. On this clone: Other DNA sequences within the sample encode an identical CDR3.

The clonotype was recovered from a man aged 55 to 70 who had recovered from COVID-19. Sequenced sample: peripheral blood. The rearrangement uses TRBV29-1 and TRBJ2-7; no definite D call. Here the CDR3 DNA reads TGCAGCGTTTTAGCCTACGAGCAGTACTTC. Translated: CSVLAYEQYF.